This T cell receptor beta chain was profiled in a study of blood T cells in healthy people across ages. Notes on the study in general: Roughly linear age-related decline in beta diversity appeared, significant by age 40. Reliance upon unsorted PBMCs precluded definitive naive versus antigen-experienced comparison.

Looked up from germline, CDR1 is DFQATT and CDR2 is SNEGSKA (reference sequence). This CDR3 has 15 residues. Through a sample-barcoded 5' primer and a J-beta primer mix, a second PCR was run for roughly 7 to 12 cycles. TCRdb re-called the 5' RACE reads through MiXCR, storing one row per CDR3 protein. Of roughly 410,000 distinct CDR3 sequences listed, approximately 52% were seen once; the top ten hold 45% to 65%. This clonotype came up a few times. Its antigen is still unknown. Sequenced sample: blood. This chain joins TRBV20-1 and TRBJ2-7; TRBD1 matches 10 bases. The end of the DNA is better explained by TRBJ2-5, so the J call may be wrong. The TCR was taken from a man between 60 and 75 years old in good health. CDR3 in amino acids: CSARDSGTGVKTQYF. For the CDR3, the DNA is TGCAGTGCTAGAGACTCCGGGACAGGGGTAAAGACCCAGTACTTC.